These T cell receptor beta chains were read from a single sample in a study of blood T cell repertoires in COVID-19. Assay used: immunoSEQ multiplex PCR; TCRdb lists only in-frame clones, some missing. This table has about 100,000 clones, over 80% appearing once. Sequences were obtained from peripheral blood. These receptors came from an older man with acute or convalescent COVID-19. CDR3s include the opening cysteine and the closing phenylalanine or tryptophan. The D gene is left open where the match is weak. The size entry is marked missing in some rows and otherwise reads once, few, many or a size class.

clone_size	v_call	d_call	j_call	cdr3_length	cdr3_nt	cdr3_aa
.	TRBV19	.	TRBJ1-5	12	TGTGCCACTGCAGGGGCCCGTCAGCCCCAGCATTTT	CATAGARQPQHF
.	TRBV5-4	.	TRBJ2-7	15	TGTGCCAGCAGCCAGACCGGGACTTCATCCTACGAGCAGTACTTC	CASSQTGTSSYEQYF
.	TRBV6-5	TRBD2	TRBJ2-1	14	TGTGCCAGCGGGAGGGTAAGCTCCTACAATGAGCAGTTCTTC	CASGRVSSYNEQFF
.	TRBV5-5	.	TRBJ1-2	14	TGTGCCAGCAGGCCAGGGCCGCTTAACTATGGCTACACCTTC	CASRPGPLNYGYTF
.	TRBV6-5	.	TRBJ1-1	14	TGTGCCAGCAGGGGGACAAAAATGAACACTGAAGCTTTCTTT	CASRGTKMNTEAFF
.	TRBV19	TRBD1	TRBJ2-2	15	TGTGCCAGTAGTACCGGACAGGGGAACACCGGGGAGCTGTTTTTT	CASSTGQGNTGELFF
.	TRBV21-1	.	TRBJ1-5	16	TGTGCCAGCAGCAAAGGGCCGGGACAGCGGATCTCGCCCCAGCATTTT	CASSKGPGQRISPQHF
few	TRBV29-1	.	TRBJ2-3	11	TGCAGCGTTGAGTCCGGGGATACGCAGTATTTT	CSVESGDTQYF
.	TRBV7-2	.	TRBJ1-2	14	TGTGCCAGCAGCTTAGTCAGCGCTAACTATGGCTACACCTTC	CASSLVSANYGYTF
.	TRBV4-3	TRBD2	TRBJ2-1	17	TGCGCCAGCAGCCCCGCCCGGGCGGGAGGGAGTTACAATGAGCAGTTCTTC	CASSPARAGGSYNEQFF
.	TRBV6-5	TRBD1	TRBJ1-4	14	TGTGCCAGCAGACGACAGGGCCCTTGGGAAAAACTGTTTTTT	CASRRQGPWEKLFF
.	TRBV6-9	TRBD2	TRBJ2-7	20	TGTGCCAGCAGCCCCCATTTGGGAGGGACTAGCGGGGAAAGCTCCTACGAGCAGTACTTC	CASSPHLGGTSGESSYEQYF
.	TRBV18	.	TRBJ2-3	16	TGTGCCAGCTCACCCGTCGGAGGAGGGCCCACAGATACGCAGTATTTT	CASSPVGGGPTDTQYF
.	TRBV15	.	TRBJ2-3	17	TGTGCCACCAGCAGTAGAAGGAGGGCCAACAGCACAGATACGCAGTATTTT	CATSSRRRANSTDTQYF
.	TRBV6-5	TRBD1	TRBJ2-2	14	TGTGCCAGCAGGGGGACAGGGGTCGGCGGGGAGCTGTTTTTT	CASRGTGVGGELFF
.	TRBV19	.	TRBJ2-1	15	TGTGCCAGTAGTATAATCCGACTGCCCTCGAATGAGCAGTTCTTC	CASSIIRLPSNEQFF
.	TRBV5-3	TRBD1	TRBJ2-3	14	TGTGCCAGAAGCTCAGGGGGCCCCCCAGATACGCAGTATTTT	CARSSGGPPDTQYF
.	TRBV7-3	.	TRBJ1-2	15	TGTGCCAGCAGCTTAAGCGGTGTCGTCAACTATGGCTACACCTTC	CASSLSGVVNYGYTF
.	TRBV29-1	.	TRBJ2-7	12	TGCAGCGTACGAATGGACAGCTACGAGCAGTACTTC	CSVRMDSYEQYF
.	TRBV5-6	TRBD2	TRBJ2-7	14	TGTGCCAGCACCTCGCGGGGGGGATCCTACGAGCAGTACTTC	CASTSRGGSYEQYF
.	TRBV7-2	.	TRBJ2-5	17	TGTGCCAGCAGCTTTAACGCGGGTCGGGAAATGGTAGAGACCCAGTACTTC	CASSFNAGREMVETQYF
.	TRBV6-6	.	TRBJ2-4	17	TGTGCCAGCAGTCTAAGGGGGGGGACTATAGCCAAAAACATTCAGTACTTC	CASSLRGGTIAKNIQYF
.	TRBV28	.	TRBJ1-2	17	TGTGCCAGCAGTACTCCCGGGGGTTCTCCCTGGGGCTATGGCTACACCTTC	CASSTPGGSPWGYGYTF
.	TRBV5-6	.	TRBJ1-4	14	TGTGCCAGCAGCTTGCGAGGGGGAAATGAAAAACTGTTTTTT	CASSLRGGNEKLFF
.	TRBV19	.	TRBJ1-3	15	TGTGCCAGTAGTAACAGGGTCTCGAATGGAAACACCATATATTTT	CASSNRVSNGNTIYF
.	TRBV6-5	.	TRBJ1-1	14	TGTGCCAGCACTCAGCCGGGTAGAGGCACTGAAGCTTTCTTT	CASTQPGRGTEAFF
.	TRBV29-1	.	TRBJ1-1	15	TGCAGCGTGGCAACCCAGGGGCTAGCAGCCACTGAAGCTTTCTTT	CSVATQGLAATEAFF
.	TRBV27	TRBD1	TRBJ2-5	15	TGTGCCAGCACCAAATGGGGACAGGGAGGAGAGACCCAGTACTTC	CASTKWGQGGETQYF
once	TRBV27	TRBD1	TRBJ1-2	14	TGTGCCAGCAGTTCGTCCGACAGGGTTTATGGCTACACCTTC	CASSSSDRVYGYTF
.	TRBV5-1	TRBD1	TRBJ2-2	16	TGCGCCAGCAGCTTGTCGGGACAGCCGAACACCGGGGAGCTGTTTTTT	CASSLSGQPNTGELFF
.	TRBV18	TRBD1	TRBJ2-2	15	TGTGCCAGCTCACCTTCGACAGGGGTCACCGGGGAGCTGTTTTTT	CASSPSTGVTGELFF
.	TRBV24-1	.	TRBJ2-2	18	TGTGCCACCAGTGACCCGGCGGGTGGCCGAAGGAACACCGGGGAGCTGTTTTTT	CATSDPAGGRRNTGELFF
.	TRBV3-1/TRBV3-2	TRBD2	TRBJ2-2	16	TGTGCCAGCAGCCAAGAGCCTAGCGGGGGGACCGGGGAGCTGTTTTTT	CASSQEPSGGTGELFF
once	TRBV30	.	TRBJ2-1	14	TGTGCCTGGGGGGCCGGGGTTTCTGCCAATGAGCAGTTCTTC	CAWGAGVSANEQFF
few	TRBV7-2	TRBD1	TRBJ2-2	16	TGTGCCAGCAGCCCGCCCGGGACAGTGAACACCGGGGAGCTGTTTTTT	CASSPPGTVNTGELFF
.	TRBV13	TRBD1	TRBJ1-2	14	TGTGCCAGCAGCCCCGGACAGGGAAGCTATGGCTACACCTTC	CASSPGQGSYGYTF
once	TRBV15	.	TRBJ1-5	13	TGTGCCACCAGCCCAGAATTTAATCAGCCCCAGCATTTT	CATSPEFNQPQHF
.	TRBV28	.	TRBJ2-6	15	TGTGCCAGCAGTTTAGGGGGGTCTGGGGCCAACGTCCTGACTTTC	CASSLGGSGANVLTF
once	TRBV6-5	.	TRBJ1-1	14	TGTGCCAGCAGTCCCCGTGGGGGCCACACTGAAGCTTTCTTT	CASSPRGGHTEAFF
.	TRBV6-6	TRBD1	TRBJ1-5	16	TGTGCCAGCAGTTACCGAGACAGGGGGGGGGTAGGGCCCCAGCATTTT	CASSYRDRGGVGPQHF
once	TRBV7-7	.	TRBJ2-7	12	TGTGCCAGCAGCCCGACAGGCTACGAGCAGTACTTC	CASSPTGYEQYF
.	TRBV6-6	TRBD1	TRBJ1-4	15	TGTGCCAGCAGTTACTTGGGACAGCGGAGTGAAAAACTGTTTTTT	CASSYLGQRSEKLFF
.	TRBV19	.	TRBJ2-6	14	TGTGCCAGCTACTGGTCCGGGGGGGCCAACGTCCTGACTTTC	CASYWSGGANVLTF
.	TRBV3-1/TRBV3-2	.	TRBJ2-3	14	TGTGCCAGCAGCCCCCTTGGTGGGCCAGATACGCAGTATTTT	CASSPLGGPDTQYF
once	TRBV6-4	.	TRBJ1-1	9	TGTGCCAGCACCTCCTCTCTTTTCTTT	CASTSSLFF
.	TRBV6-4	.	TRBJ2-1	14	TGTGCCAGCAGTGATCCTGCCCAGGGCAATGAGCAGTTCTTC	CASSDPAQGNEQFF
.	TRBV9	.	TRBJ1-1	13	TGTGCCAGCAGCGCCCCCGGGGGAACTGAAGCTTTCTTT	CASSAPGGTEAFF
.	TRBV5-5	TRBD2	TRBJ2-2	14	TGTGCCAGCAGCTGGGGACTAGCTACCGGGGAGCTGTTTTTT	CASSWGLATGELFF
.	TRBV28	.	TRBJ1-2	14	TGTGCCAGCAGTTTAGGGGCTCTTAACTATGGCTACACCTTC	CASSLGALNYGYTF
once	TRBV7-2	.	TRBJ1-3	12	TGTGCCAGCAGCCCCACTAGAAACACCATATATTTT	CASSPTRNTIYF
.	TRBV7-2	.	TRBJ2-6	12	TGTGCCAGCAGCTTTAGTTCCAACGTCCTGACTTTC	CASSFSSNVLTF
.	TRBV21-1	.	TRBJ1-1	19	TGTGCCAGCAGCAAAGTCGCAGGGCACTTAGGCACCTTGAACACTGAAGCTTTCTTT	CASSKVAGHLGTLNTEAFF
few	TRBV6-5	TRBD1	TRBJ2-2	13	TGTGCCAGCCAAGGACAGGGCGCCGGGGAGCTGTTTTTT	CASQGQGAGELFF
.	TRBV12-3/TRBV12-4	TRBD1	TRBJ1-2	13	TGTGCCAGCAGCGAGGACAGGGTCAGTGGCTACACCTTC	CASSEDRVSGYTF
.	TRBV3-1/TRBV3-2	.	TRBJ1-6	17	TGTGCCAGCAGCCAAACAGAGGGAGGGCCCTATAATTCACCCCTCCACTTT	CASSQTEGGPYNSPLHF
.	TRBV18	.	TRBJ1-1	14	TGTGCCAGCTCACTTACGGGGGGGCACACTGAAGCTTTCTTT	CASSLTGGHTEAFF
.	TRBV12-3/TRBV12-4	.	TRBJ1-2	12	TGTGCCAGCAGTCCCGACACCTATGGCTACACCTTC	CASSPDTYGYTF